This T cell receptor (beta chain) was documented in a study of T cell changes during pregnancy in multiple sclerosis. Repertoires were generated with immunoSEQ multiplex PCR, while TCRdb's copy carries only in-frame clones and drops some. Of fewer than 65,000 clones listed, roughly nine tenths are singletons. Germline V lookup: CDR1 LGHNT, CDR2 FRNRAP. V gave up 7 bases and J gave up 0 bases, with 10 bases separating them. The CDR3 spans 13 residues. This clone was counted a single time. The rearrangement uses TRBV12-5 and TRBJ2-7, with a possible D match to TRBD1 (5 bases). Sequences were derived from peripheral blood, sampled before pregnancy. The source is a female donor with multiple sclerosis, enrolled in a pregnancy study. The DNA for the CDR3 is TGTGCTAGTGCCCAACAGGCCTCCTACGAGCAGTACTTC. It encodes CASAQQASYEQYF.